One and the same sample provided the 24 T cell receptor beta chains below, sequenced in a study of T cell responses to AZD1222 COVID-19 vaccine. Sequencing used immunoSEQ multiplex PCR; TCRdb keeps in-frame clones, though not all of them. The data show 150,000 to 200,000 clones, around nine tenths seen once. Source: peripheral blood, taken on day 0 of AZD1222 vaccination. The source of these receptors is an adult in good health.

The chain employs TRBV5-1 and TRBJ2-1, with 10 bases aligning to TRBD2. This CDR3 has 16 amino acids. Germline V gene data show CDR1 as SGHRS and CDR2 as YFSETQ. Trimming took 4 bases from V and 8 from J; bases not matched to a gene: 12. For the CDR3, the DNA is TGCGCCAGCAGCAAGGAAAAGCGGGAGGGCCCTTATGAGCAGTTCTTC. As protein: CASSKEKREGPYEQFF. Filled out from reference TRBV5-1 and TRBJ2-1, the complete variable domain reads KAGVTQTPRYLIKTRGQQVTLSCSPISGHRSVSWYQQTPGQGLQFLFEYFSETQRNKGNFPGRFSGRQFSNSRSEMNVSTLELGDSALYLCASSKEKREGPYEQFFGPGTRLTVL.

The rearrangement uses TRBV4-1 and TRBJ1-3; weak D call: TRBD1 (5 bases). The CDR3 covers 16 residues. The V end was cut by 1 base, the J end by 0 bases, with 10 bases between. CDR1 and CDR2 (germline): MGHRA, YSYEKL. The CDR3 reads CASSQGPQGSGNTIYF. CDR3 in DNA: TGCGCCAGCAGCCAAGGTCCGCAGGGCTCTGGAAACACCATATATTTT.

V usage is TRBV5-1 and J usage is TRBJ2-6, with D perhaps matching TRBD1 (5 bases). The CDR3 spans 15 residues. The germline CDR1 and CDR2 sequences are SGHRS and YFSETQ. Trimming took 4 bases from V and 4 from J, leaving 12 bases between them. The CDR3 DNA sequence: TGCGCCAGCAGCAAAGAAGGGGCCGGGGCCAACGTCCTGACTTTC. Residues: CASSKEGAGANVLTF.

The V call is TRBV5-1, the J call TRBJ1-6; 7 positions agree with TRBD1. The CDR3 has 16 amino acids. The V gene's germline CDR1 is SGHRS and CDR2 YFSETQ. The V segment lost 4 bases and the J segment 4 bases; nucleotides outside the gene matches: 8. CDR3 residues: CASSDPGTDYNSPLHF. The CDR3 DNA reads TGCGCCAGCAGCGATCCCGGGACAGATTATAATTCACCCCTCCACTTT.

V is TRBV19 and J is TRBJ2-1; TRBD2 matches 10 bases. After removal of 2 bases from V and 0 bases from J, the junction contained 4 bases not matched to a gene. Looked up from germline, CDR1 is LNHDA and CDR2 is SQIVND (reference sequence). This CDR3 is 17 amino acids long. The CDR3 sequence: CASSITLAGVSYNEQFF. The CDR3 DNA is TGTGCCAGTAGTATAACCCTAGCGGGAGTCTCCTACAATGAGCAGTTCTTC. Using reference TRBV19 and TRBJ2-1 for the parts outside the CDR3, the full variable domain is DGGITQSPKYLFRKEGQNVTLSCEQNLNHDAMYWYRQDPGQGLRLIYYSQIVNDFQKGDIAEGYSVSREKKESFPLTVTSAQKNPTAFYLCASSITLAGVSYNEQFFGPGTRLTVL.

The chain is built from TRBV7-6 and TRBJ2-3; TRBD2 matches 7 bases. Germline loops: CDR1 SGHVS, CDR2 FNYEAQ. There are 15 residues in the CDR3. With 1 base clipped from V and 0 bases from J, the junction kept 1 base outside the gene matches. The CDR3 reads CASSLVGGSTDTQYF. DNA of the CDR3: TGTGCCAGCAGCTTAGTCGGGGGGAGCACAGATACGCAGTATTTT.

This chain connects TRBV7-2 to TRBJ2-5; no clear D. CDR1 is SGHTA, CDR2 FQGNSA, per germline. Trimming pared 5 bases from V and 7 bases from J, leaving 17 bases between. CDR3 size: 14 residues. CDR3: CASSPLLGVGTQYF. The CDR3, as DNA: TGTGCCAGCAGCCCACTACTTGGGGTAGGGACCCAGTACTTC. Full variable domain (missing parts from reference TRBV7-2 and TRBJ2-5): GAGVSQSPSNKVTEKGKDVELRCDPISGHTALYWYRQSLGQGLEFLIYFQGNSAPDKSGLPSDRFSAERTGGSVSTLTIQRTQQEDSAVYLCASSPLLGVGTQYFGPGTRLLVL.

In its sample, this clone was seen once. The genes are TRBV5-6 and TRBJ1-2; TRBD1 might be the D (6 bases). V lost 5 bases and J lost 2, with 13 bases in between. The CDR3 totals 14 residues. Per germline, CDR1 SGHDT and CDR2 YYEEEE. CDR3 bases: TGTGCCAGCAGTCGATCCGGACAGAACTATGGCTACACCTTC. It translates to CASSRSGQNYGYTF.

The chain is built from TRBV5-1 and TRBJ1-2; no reliable D call. This CDR3 is built from 15 residues. Germline V lookup: CDR1 SGHRS, CDR2 YFSETQ. The germline V and J ends were trimmed by 3 bases and 4 bases, with 16 bases remaining between them. CDR3 region: CASSSATDLGYGYTF. CDR3 bases: TGCGCCAGCAGCTCCGCGACGGATTTAGGCTATGGCTACACCTTC.

On this clone: The same CDR3 also results from other DNA sequences found in this sample. The chain uses TRBV9 and TRBJ2-3, with 9 bases that match TRBD2. Germline CDR1 and CDR2: SGDLS and YYNGEE. V was clipped by 2 bases and J by 4 bases; unmatched bases: 5. The CDR3 runs to 15 residues. The CDR3 nucleotides are TGTGCCAGCAGCGTTAGCGGGAGAGGAGCAGATACGCAGTATTTT. Its translation: CASSVSGRGADTQYF.

The chain uses TRBV6-5 and TRBJ2-1; D is undetermined. CDR1 and CDR2 from the germline V gene are MNHEY and SVGAGI. Between the trimmed V and J ends, which lost 8 bases and 9 bases, there was a span of 11 bases. This CDR3 contains 11 residues. The CDR3 bases are TGTGCCAGCTTAACCCGGAGTGAGCAGTTCTTC. Translation: CASLTRSEQFF.

The chain uses TRBV6-5 and TRBJ1-1; no clear D gene. CDR1 is MNHEY and CDR2 is SVGAGI in the germline V gene. This CDR3 is built from 13 residues. V was cut by 7 bases and J by 8 bases, with 17 bases left in between. The CDR3 bases are TGTGCCAGCATTCTCCTTGGGTCGAACGAAGCTTTCTTT. Amino acid sequence: CASILLGSNEAFF.

The chain links TRBV13 to TRBJ2-1; D may be TRBD2 (6 bases). V lost 5 bases and J 3 bases, leaving 20 bases between the germline ends. This CDR3 region has 17 residues. CDR1 PRHDT and CDR2 FYEKMQ come from the germline V gene (reference sequence). This chain's CDR3 is CASSRTFSGSFYNEQFF. Here the CDR3 DNA reads TGTGCCAGCAGCCGAACCTTTAGCGGCTCTTTCTACAATGAGCAGTTCTTC.

The chain couples TRBV4-2 to TRBJ1-6; no firm D call. The V gene lost 0 bases and the J gene lost 5 bases, with 8 bases spanning the gap. Germline CDR1 reads LGHNA; CDR2 reads YNFKEQ. The CDR3 runs 15 residues. CDR3 bases: TGTGCCAGCAGCCAAGATTCAGCGAATAATTCACCCCTCCACTTT. Protein: CASSQDSANNSPLHF.

This chain links TRBV27 with TRBJ2-1, with a tentative D call TRBD2 (6 bases). The CDR3 spans 14 residues. Trimming took 5 bases from V and 1 from J, leaving 9 bases between them. Germline V gene data show CDR1 as MNHEY and CDR2 as SMNVEV (reference sequence). The CDR3 reads CASSRGLSYNEQFF. The CDR3 region has the DNA TGTGCCAGCAGTAGGGGACTTTCCTACAATGAGCAGTTCTTC.

The chain uses TRBV5-6 and TRBJ2-1, with 12 bases identical to TRBD2. Per germline, CDR1 SGHDT and CDR2 YYEEEE. The length of the CDR3 is 17 residues. V lost 3 bases, J lost 5 bases, and 9 bases stayed unmatched. CDR3 loop: CASSYWTSGVHNNEQFF. CDR3 DNA: TGTGCCAGCAGCTACTGGACTAGCGGGGTTCATAACAATGAGCAGTTCTTC.

The chain recombines TRBV30 with TRBJ2-7; 8 nucleotides align to TRBD2. The CDR3 has 13 amino acids. Trimming removed 2 bases from V and 6 bases from J; junction bases left unmatched: 6. Looked up from germline, CDR1 is GTSNPN and CDR2 is SVGIG (reference sequence). CDR3 in amino acids: CAWSPSLAGEQYF. As DNA, the CDR3 is TGTGCCTGGAGTCCATCTCTAGCGGGCGAGCAGTACTTC. The full variable domain, rest sourced from reference TRBV30 and TRBJ2-7, is SQTIHQWPATLVQPVGSPLSLECTVEGTSNPNLYWYRQAAGRGLQLLFYSVGIGQISSEVPQNLSASRPQDRQFILSSKKLLLSDSGFYLCAWSPSLAGEQYFGPGTRLTVT.

This clone was seen once. CDR3 coding DNA: TGTGCCAGCAGCGTAGGTCCTAGCGGGAGATACAATGAGCAGTTCTTC. Residues: CASSVGPSGRYNEQFF. The gene calls are TRBV9 and TRBJ2-1, with 10 positions matching TRBD2. CDR3 length: 16 amino acids. Trimming took 0 bases from V and 4 from J; bases not matched to a gene: 4. In germline, CDR1 is SGDLS, CDR2 YYNGEE.

This chain uses TRBV30 with TRBJ1-1, with TRBD1 matching 7 bases. This CDR3 region has 13 residues. With V trimmed by 2 bases and J by 4 bases, 4 bases remained unmatched. Germline values: CDR1 GTSNPN, CDR2 SVGIG (reference sequence). CDR3 protein: CAWSRGGVTEAFF. CDR3 nucleotide sequence: TGTGCCTGGAGTAGAGGGGGCGTCACTGAAGCTTTCTTT.

The rearrangement joins TRBV7-9 to TRBJ2-1, with 7 bases fitting TRBD1. The germline CDR1 and CDR2 sequences are SEHNR and FQNEAQ (reference sequence). The trim removed 10 bases at V and 0 bases at J, leaving 3 bases unmatched. The CDR3 loop spans 13 amino acids. The CDR3: CATRDSSYNEQFF. The CDR3 coding sequence is TGTGCCACCCGGGACAGCTCCTACAATGAGCAGTTCTTC.

The V gene is TRBV3-1 (or the pseudogene TRBV3-2), the J gene TRBJ2-3; D assignment may be TRBD1 or TRBD2 (5 bases each). CDR1 LGHDT and CDR2 YNNKEL come from the germline V gene (reference sequence). The CDR3 length is 17 residues. Trimming pared 0 bases from V and 4 bases from J, leaving 17 bases between. CDR3 DNA sequence: TGTGCCAGCAGCCAAGATGAACAGCCCCTGGGGGCAGATACGCAGTATTTT. It specifies CASSQDEQPLGADTQYF.

The chain links TRBV19 to TRBJ1-5; 8 nucleotides align to TRBD1. This CDR3 region has 12 residues. Germline CDR1 LNHDA, CDR2 SQIVND (reference sequence). The DNA of the CDR3 is TGTGCTACGGGACAGGCTTATCAGCCCCAGCATTTT. Protein product: CATGQAYQPQHF.

In DNA form, the CDR3 reads TGTGCCAGCAGTGAGGCGGGAGGGCCTGGCGGGGAGCTGTTTTTT. The encoded protein is CASSEAGGPGGELFF. The rearrangement links TRBV6-1 to TRBJ2-2; 9 bases match TRBD2. The CDR3 contains 15 residues. Trimming at V came to 3 bases and at J to 7 bases, leaving 6 bases not matched to a gene. The germline gives CDR1 MNHNS, CDR2 SASEGT.

The V and J genes are TRBV5-6 and TRBJ2-7, with 11 bases aligning to TRBD1. CDR1 and CDR2 from the germline V gene are SGHDT and YYEEEE. This CDR3 contains 15 residues. Trimming removed 4 bases from V and 3 bases from J; junction bases left unmatched: 6. The CDR3 bases are TGTGCCAGCAGCAGAGGGGGACAGGGGGACTACGAGCAGTACTTC. It codes for CASSRGGQGDYEQYF.